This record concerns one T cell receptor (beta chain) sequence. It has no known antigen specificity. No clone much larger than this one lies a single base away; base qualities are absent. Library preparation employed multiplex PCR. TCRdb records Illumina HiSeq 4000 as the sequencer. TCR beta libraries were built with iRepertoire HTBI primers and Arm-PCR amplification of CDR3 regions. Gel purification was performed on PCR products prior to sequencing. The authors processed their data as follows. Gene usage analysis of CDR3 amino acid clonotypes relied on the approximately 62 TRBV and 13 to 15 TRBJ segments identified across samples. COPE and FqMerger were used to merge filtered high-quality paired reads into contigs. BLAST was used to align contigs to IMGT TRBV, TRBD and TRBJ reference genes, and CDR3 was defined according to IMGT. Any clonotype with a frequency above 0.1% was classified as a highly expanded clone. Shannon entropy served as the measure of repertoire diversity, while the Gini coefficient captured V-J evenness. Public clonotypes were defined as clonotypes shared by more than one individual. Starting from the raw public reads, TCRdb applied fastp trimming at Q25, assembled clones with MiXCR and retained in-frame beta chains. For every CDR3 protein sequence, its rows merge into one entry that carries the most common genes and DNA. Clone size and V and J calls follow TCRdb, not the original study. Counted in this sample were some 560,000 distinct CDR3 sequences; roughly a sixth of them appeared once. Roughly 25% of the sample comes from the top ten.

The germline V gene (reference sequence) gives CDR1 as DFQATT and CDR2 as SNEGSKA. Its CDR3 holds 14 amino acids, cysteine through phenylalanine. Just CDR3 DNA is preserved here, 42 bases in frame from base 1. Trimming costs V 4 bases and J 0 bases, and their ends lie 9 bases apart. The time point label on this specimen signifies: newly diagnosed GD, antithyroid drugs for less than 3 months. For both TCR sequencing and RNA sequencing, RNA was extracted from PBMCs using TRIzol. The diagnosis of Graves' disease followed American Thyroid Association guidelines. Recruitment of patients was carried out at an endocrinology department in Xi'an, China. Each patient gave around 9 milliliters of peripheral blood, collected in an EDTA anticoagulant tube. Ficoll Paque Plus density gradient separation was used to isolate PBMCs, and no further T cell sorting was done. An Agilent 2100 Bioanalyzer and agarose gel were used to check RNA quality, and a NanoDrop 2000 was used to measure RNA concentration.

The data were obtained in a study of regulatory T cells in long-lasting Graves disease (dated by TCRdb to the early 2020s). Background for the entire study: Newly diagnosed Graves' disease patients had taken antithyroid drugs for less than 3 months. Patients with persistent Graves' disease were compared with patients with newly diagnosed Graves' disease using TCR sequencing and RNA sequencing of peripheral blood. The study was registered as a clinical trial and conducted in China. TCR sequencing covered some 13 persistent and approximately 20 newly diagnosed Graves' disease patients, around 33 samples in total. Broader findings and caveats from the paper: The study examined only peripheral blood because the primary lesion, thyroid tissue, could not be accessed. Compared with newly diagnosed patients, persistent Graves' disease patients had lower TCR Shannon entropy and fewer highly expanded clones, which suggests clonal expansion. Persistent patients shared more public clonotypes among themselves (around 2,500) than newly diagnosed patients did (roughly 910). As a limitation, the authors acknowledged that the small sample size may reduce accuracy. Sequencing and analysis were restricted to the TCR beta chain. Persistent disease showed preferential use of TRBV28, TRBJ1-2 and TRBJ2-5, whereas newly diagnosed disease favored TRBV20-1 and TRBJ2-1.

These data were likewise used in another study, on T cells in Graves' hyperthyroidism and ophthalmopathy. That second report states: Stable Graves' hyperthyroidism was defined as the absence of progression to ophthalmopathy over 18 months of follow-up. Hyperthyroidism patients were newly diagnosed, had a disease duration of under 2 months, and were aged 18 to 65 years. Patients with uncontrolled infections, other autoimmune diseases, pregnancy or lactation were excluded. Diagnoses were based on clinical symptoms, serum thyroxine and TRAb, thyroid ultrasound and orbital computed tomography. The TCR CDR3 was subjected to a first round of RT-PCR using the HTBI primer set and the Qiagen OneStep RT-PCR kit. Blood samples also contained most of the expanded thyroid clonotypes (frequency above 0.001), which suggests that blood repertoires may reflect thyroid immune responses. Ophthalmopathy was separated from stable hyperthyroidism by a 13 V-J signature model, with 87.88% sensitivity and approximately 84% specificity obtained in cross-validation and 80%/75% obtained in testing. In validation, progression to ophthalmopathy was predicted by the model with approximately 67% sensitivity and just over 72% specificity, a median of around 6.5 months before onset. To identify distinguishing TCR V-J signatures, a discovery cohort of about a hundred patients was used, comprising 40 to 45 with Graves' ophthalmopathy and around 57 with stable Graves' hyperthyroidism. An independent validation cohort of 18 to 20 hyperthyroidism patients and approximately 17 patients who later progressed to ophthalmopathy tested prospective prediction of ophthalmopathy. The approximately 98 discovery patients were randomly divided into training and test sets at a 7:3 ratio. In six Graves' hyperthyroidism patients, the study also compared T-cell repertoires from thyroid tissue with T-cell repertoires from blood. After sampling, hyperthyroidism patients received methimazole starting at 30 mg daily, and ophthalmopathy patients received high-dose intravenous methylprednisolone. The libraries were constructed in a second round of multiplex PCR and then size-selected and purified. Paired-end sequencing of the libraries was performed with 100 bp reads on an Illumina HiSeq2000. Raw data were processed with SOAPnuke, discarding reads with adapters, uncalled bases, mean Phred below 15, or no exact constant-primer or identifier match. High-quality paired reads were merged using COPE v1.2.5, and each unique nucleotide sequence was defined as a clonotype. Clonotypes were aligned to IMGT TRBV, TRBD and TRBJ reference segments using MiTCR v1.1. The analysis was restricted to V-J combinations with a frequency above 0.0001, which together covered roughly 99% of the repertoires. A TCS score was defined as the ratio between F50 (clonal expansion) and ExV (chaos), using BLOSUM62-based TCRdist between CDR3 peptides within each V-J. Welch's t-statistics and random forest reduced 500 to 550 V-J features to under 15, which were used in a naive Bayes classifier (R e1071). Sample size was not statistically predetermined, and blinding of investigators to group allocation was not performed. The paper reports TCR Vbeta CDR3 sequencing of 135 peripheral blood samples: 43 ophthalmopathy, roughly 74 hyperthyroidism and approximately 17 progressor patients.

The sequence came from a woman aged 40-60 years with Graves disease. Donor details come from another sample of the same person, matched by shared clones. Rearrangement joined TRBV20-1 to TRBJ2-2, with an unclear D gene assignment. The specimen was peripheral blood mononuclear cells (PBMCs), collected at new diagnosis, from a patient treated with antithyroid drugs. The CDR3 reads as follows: CSAIDFSNTGELFF. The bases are TGCAGTGCTATAGACTTCTCGAACACCGGGGAGCTGTTTTTT.